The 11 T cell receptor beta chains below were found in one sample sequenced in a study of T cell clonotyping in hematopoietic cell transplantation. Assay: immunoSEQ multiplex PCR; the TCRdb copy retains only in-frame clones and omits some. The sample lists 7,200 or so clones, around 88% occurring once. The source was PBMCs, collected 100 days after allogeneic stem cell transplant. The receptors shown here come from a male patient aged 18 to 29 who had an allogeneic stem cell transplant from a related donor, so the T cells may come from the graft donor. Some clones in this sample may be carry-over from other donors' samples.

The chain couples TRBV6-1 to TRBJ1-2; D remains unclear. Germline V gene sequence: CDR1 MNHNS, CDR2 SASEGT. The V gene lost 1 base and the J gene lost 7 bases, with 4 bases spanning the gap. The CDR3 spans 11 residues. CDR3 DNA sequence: TGTGCCAGCAGTGAAGGGGGTGGCTACACCTTC. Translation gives CASSEGGGYTF.

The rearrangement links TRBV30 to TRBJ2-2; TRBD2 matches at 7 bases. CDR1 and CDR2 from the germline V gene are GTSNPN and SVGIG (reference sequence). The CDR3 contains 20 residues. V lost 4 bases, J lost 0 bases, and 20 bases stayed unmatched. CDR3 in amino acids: CAWTTTYGDYRFANTGELFF. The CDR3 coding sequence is TGTGCCTGGACAACAACTTATGGGGACTATCGGTTCGCGAACACCGGGGAGCTGTTTTTT.

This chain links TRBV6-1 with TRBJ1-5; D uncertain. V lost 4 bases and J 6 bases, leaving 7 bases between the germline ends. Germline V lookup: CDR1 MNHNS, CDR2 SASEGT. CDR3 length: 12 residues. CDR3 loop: CASSAGSQPQHF. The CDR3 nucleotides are TGTGCCAGCAGTGCCGGGAGTCAGCCCCAGCATTTT.

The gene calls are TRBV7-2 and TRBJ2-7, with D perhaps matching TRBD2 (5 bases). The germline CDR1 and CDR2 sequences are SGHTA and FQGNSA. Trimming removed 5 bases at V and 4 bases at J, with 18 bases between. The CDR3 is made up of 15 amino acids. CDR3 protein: CASSPGSNSNYEQYV. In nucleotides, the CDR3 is TGTGCCAGCAGCCCGGGATCTAACAGCAATTACGAGCAGTACGTC.

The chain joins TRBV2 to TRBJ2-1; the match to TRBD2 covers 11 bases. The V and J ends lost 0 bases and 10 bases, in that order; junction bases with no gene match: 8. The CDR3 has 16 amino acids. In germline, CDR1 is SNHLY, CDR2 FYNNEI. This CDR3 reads CASSEAASGRPGEQFF. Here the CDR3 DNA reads TGTGCCAGCAGTGAAGCAGCTAGCGGGAGGCCAGGGGAGCAGTTCTTC.

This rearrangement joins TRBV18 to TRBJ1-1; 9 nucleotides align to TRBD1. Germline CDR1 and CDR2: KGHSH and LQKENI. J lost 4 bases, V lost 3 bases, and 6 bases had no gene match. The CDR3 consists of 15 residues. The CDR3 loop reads CASSPGTGMGTEAFF. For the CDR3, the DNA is TGTGCCAGCTCACCCGGGACAGGGATGGGCACTGAAGCTTTCTTT. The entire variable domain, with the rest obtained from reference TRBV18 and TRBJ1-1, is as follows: NAGVMQNPRHLVRRRGQEARLRCSPMKGHSHVYWYRQLPEEGLKFMVYLQKENIIDESGMPKERFSAEFPKEGPSILRIQQVVRGDSAAYFCASSPGTGMGTEAFFGQGTRLTVV.

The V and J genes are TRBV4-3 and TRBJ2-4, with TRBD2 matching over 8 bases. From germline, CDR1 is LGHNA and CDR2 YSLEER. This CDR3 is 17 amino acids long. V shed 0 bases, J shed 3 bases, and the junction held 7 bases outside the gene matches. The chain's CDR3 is CASSQDRTGGGKNIQYF. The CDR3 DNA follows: TGCGCCAGCAGCCAAGATCGAACGGGAGGGGGCAAAAACATTCAGTACTTC.

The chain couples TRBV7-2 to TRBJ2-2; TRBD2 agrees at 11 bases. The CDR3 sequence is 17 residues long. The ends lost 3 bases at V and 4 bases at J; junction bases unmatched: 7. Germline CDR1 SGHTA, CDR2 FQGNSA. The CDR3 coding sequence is TGTGCCAGCAGCTTCCCTAGCGGGGGGCGGGGCACCGGGGAGCTGTTTTTT. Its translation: CASSFPSGGRGTGELFF.

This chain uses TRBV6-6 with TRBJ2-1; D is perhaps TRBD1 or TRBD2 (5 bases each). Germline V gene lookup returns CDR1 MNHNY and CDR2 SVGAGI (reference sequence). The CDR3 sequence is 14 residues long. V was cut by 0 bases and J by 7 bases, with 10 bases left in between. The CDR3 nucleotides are TGTGCCAGCAGTTACTCCGGCAGGGAGAATGAGCAGTTCTTC. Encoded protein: CASSYSGRENEQFF.

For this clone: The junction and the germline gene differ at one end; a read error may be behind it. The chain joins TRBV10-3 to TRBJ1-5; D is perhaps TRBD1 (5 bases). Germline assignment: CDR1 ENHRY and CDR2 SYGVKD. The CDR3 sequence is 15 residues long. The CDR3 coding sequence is TGTGCCAGCAGTTACGACGGGGGTAGCAATCAGCCCCAGCATTTT. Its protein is CASSYDGGSNQPQHF.

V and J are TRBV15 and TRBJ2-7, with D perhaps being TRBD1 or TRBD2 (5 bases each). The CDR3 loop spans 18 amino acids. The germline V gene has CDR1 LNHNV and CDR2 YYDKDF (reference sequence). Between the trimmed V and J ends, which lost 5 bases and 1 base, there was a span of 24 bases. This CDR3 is CATSGGLSFDSVSYEQYV. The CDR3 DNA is TGTGCCACCAGCGGGGGATTAAGTTTCGACAGCGTTTCCTACGAGCAGTACGTC.